The sequence of this T cell receptor (beta chain) was determined in a study of cytomegalovirus exposure and HLA in healthy donors. Study results and limitations: Researchers reported in a later analysis that common viral pathogens appeared linked to several top clusters. Donors belonging to an Asian-associated ancestry cluster reportedly showed fewer N-insertions in productive TCRs than the roughly 700-donor mean, according to what a later analysis found.

Primers included in the PCR were 60 Vbeta and 13 Jbeta primers. The repertoire was sequenced with immunoSEQ multiplex PCR; TCRdb's copy has only in-frame clones and lacks some. The profile shows more than 95,000 clones, around 73% of them singletons. Worth noting for this clone: Its antigen is not known.

V dropped 6 bases and J dropped 5 bases, with 18 bases sitting between them. There are 15 residues in the CDR3. The germline CDR1 and CDR2 sequences are LNHDA and SQIVND (reference sequence). The receptor was isolated from a woman in her thirties or forties in good health and CMV-seronegative. The chain recombines TRBV19 with TRBJ2-3, with D possibly matching TRBD2 (5 bases). Sequencing input: PBMCs. The CDR3 DNA sequence: TGTGCCAGTAGGCGTAGCGTTGGAGTGGGAGATACGCAGTATTTT. Encoded protein: CASRRSVGVGDTQYF.